The present T cell receptor beta chain was sequenced within a study of control samples from healthy donors and cancer patients. Trimming stripped 4 bases from V and 1 base from J, with 8 bases between. This CDR3 is 13 amino acids long. The germline V gene encodes CDR1 SGHNT and CDR2 YYREEE (reference sequence). This clone was detected once. Some clones are missing from TCRdb's copy, which holds only in-frame ones; the method was immunoSEQ multiplex PCR. In the table there are about 130,000 clones, approximately 94% of which are singletons. The rearrangement joins TRBV5-4 to TRBJ1-2; the D is unclear. The source of this sequence is a man aged 45 to 65 with head and neck cancer. The sequenced sample consisted of PBMCs. The CDR3 DNA sequence: TGTGCCAGCAGCCAACGGGTTAACTATGGCTACACCTTC. Encoded protein: CASSQRVNYGYTF.